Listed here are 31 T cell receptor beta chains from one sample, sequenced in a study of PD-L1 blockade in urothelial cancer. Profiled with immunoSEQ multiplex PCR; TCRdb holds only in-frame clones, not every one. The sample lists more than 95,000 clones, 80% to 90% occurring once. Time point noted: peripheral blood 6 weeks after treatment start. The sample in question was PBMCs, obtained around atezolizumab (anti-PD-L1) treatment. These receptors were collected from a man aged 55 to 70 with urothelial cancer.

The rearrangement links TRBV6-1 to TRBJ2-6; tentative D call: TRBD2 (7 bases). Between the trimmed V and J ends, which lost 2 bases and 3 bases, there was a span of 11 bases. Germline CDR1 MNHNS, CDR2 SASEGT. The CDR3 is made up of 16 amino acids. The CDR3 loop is CASSEIGGRGANVLTF. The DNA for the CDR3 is TGTGCCAGCAGTGAAATCGGGGGGCGTGGGGCCAACGTCCTGACTTTC.

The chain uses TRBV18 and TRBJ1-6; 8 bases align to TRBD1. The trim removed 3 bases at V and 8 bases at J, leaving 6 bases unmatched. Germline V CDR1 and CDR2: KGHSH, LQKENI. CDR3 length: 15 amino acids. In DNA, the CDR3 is TGTGCCAGCTCACCGACCGGACAGGGCGATTCACCCCTCCACTTT. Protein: CASSPTGQGDSPLHF. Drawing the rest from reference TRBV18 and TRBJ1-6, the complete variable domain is NAGVMQNPRHLVRRRGQEARLRCSPMKGHSHVYWYRQLPEEGLKFMVYLQKENIIDESGMPKERFSAEFPKEGPSILRIQQVVRGDSAAYFCASSPTGQGDSPLHFGNGTRLTVT.

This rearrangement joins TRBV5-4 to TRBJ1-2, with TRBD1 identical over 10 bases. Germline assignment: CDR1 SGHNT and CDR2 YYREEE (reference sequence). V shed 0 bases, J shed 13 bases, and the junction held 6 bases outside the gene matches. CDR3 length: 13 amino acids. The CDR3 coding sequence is TGTGCCAGCAGCTTGGGGGGGACAGGGGCTTCCACCTTC. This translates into CASSLGGTGASTF. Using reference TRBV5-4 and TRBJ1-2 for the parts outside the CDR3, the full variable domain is ETGVTQSPTHLIKTRGQQVTLRCSSQSGHNTVSWYQQALGQGPQFIFQYYREEENGRGNFPPRFSGLQFPNYSSELNVNALELDDSALYLCASSLGGTGASTFGSGTRLTVV.

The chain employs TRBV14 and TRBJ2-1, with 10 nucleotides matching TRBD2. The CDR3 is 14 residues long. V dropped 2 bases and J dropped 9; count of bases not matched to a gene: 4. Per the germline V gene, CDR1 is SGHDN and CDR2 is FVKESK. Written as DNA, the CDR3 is TGTGCCAGCAGCCAACTAGCGGGAGAAGGTGAGCAGTTCTTC. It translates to CASSQLAGEGEQFF.

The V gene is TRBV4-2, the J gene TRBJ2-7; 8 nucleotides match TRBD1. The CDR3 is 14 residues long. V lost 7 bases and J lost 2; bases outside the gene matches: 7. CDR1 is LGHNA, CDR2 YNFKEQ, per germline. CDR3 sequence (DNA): TGTGCCAGCAACCAGGACAGGGCGGCCTACGAGCAGTACTTC. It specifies CASNQDRAAYEQYF.

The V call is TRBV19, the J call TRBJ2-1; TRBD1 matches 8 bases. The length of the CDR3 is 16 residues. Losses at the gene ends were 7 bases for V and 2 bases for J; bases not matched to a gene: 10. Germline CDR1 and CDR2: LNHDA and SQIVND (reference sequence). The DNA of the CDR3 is TGTGCCAGTAAAGGGATGGGGGACAGGACCTACAATGAGCAGTTCTTC. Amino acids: CASKGMGDRTYNEQFF.

The CDR3 bases are TGTGCCAGCATTAACTCGGGACAGGGTTTACACTATGGCTACACCTTC. This encodes CASINSGQGLHYGYTF. The V gene is TRBV28, the J gene TRBJ1-2, with 9 bases fitting TRBD1. The CDR3 length is 16 residues. With 7 bases clipped from V and 3 bases from J, the junction kept 12 bases outside the gene matches. Germline-derived CDR1 and CDR2 are MDHEN and SYDVKM.

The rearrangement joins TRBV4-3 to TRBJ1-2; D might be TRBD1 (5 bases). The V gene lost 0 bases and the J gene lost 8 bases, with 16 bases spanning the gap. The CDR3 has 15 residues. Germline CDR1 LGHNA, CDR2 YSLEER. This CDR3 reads CASSQDRGEKWGYTF. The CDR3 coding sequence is TGCGCCAGCAGCCAAGATCGGGGGGAGAAATGGGGCTACACCTTC.

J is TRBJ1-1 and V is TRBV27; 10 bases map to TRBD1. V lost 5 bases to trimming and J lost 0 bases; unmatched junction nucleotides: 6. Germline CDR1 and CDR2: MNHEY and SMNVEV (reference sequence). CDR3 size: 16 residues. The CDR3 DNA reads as TGTGCCAGCAGTGATTTGGACAGGGGGATGAACACTGAAGCTTTCTTT. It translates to CASSDLDRGMNTEAFF.

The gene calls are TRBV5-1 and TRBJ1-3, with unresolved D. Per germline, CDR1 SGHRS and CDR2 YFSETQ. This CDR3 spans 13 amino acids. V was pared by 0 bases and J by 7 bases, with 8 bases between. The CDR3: CASSLGGSNTIYF. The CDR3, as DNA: TGCGCCAGCAGCTTGGGAGGGTCCAACACCATATATTTT.

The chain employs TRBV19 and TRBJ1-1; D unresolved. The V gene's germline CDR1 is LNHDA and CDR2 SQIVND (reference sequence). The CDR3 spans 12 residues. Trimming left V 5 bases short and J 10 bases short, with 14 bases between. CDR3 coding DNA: TGTGCCAGTAGTCCGGGGTTACTAGCAGCTTTCTTT. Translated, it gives CASSPGLLAAFF. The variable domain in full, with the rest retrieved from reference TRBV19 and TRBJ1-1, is DGGITQSPKYLFRKEGQNVTLSCEQNLNHDAMYWYRQDPGQGLRLIYYSQIVNDFQKGDIAEGYSVSREKKESFPLTVTSAQKNPTAFYLCASSPGLLAAFFGQGTRLTVV.

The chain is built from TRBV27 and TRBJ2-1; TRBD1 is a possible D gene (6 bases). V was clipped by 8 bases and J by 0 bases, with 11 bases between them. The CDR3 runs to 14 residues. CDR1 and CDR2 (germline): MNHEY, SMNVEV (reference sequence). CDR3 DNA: TGTGCCAGCCAGGGGACGACCTCCTACAATGAGCAGTTCTTC. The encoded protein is CASQGTTSYNEQFF.

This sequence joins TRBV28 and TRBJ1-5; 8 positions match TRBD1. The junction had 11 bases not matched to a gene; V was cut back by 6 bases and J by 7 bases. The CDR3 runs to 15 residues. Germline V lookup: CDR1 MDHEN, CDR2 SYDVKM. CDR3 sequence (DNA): TGTGCCAGCAGCACCGGGACAGGTCTTTCCCAGCCCCAGCATTTT. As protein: CASSTGTGLSQPQHF.

CDR3 bases: TGTGCCAGCAGCTTAGGTAAGGAGGCCGTATGGCCCCAGCATTTT. This encodes CASSLGKEAVWPQHF. This chain links TRBV7-2 with TRBJ1-5; no clear D gene. Trimming took off 1 base at V and 9 bases at J, with 16 bases between the two ends. Germline CDR1 and CDR2: SGHTA and FQGNSA. The CDR3 loop spans 15 amino acids.

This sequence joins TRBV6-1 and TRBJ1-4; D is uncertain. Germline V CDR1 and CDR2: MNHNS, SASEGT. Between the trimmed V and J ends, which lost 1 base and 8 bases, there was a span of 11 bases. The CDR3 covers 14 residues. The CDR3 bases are TGTGCCAGCAGTGAAGGGGCCGCCGGCGAAAAACTGTTTTTT. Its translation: CASSEGAAGEKLFF.

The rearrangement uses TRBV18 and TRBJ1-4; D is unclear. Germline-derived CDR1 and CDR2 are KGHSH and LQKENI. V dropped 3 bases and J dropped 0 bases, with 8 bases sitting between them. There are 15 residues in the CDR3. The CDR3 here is CASSPVGSTNEKLFF. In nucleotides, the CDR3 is TGTGCCAGCTCACCTGTCGGGTCAACTAATGAAAAACTGTTTTTT.

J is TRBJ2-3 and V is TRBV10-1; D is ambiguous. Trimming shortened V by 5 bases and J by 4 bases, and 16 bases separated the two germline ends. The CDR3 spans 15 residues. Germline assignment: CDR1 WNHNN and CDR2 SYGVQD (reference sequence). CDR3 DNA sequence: TGCGCCAGCAGTAATGACCGGCGGTGGGCAGATACGCAGTATTTT. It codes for CASSNDRRWADTQYF.

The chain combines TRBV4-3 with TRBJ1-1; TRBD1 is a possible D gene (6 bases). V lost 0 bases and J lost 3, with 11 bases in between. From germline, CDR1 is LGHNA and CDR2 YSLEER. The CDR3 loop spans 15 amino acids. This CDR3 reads CASSQDTGFDTEAFF. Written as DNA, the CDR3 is TGCGCCAGCAGCCAAGACACAGGGTTCGACACTGAAGCTTTCTTT.

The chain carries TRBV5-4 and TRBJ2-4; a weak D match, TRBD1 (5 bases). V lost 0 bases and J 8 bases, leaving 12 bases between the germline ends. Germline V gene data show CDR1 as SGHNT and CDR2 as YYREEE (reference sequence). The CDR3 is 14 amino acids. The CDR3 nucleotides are TGTGCCAGCAGCTTGGGGGGCAGGGTCGACATTCAGTACTTC. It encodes CASSLGGRVDIQYF.

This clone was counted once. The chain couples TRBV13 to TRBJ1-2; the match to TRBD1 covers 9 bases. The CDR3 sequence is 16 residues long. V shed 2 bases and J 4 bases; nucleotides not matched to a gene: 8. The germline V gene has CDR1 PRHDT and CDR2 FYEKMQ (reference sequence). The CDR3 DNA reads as TGTGCCAGCAGCTTATCCGGGGACAGGGCCAGCTATGGCTACACCTTC. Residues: CASSLSGDRASYGYTF.

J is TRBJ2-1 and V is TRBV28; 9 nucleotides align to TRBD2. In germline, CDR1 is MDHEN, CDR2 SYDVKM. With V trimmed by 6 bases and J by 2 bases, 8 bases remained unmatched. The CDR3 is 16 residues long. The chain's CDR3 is CASRGDGLATYNEQFF. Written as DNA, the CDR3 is TGTGCCAGCAGAGGCGATGGACTAGCGACCTACAATGAGCAGTTCTTC.

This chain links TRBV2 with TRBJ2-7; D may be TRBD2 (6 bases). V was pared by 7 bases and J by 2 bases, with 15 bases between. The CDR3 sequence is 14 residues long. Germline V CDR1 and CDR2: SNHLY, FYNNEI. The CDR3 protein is CASTKDWGAYEQYF. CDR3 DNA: TGTGCCAGCACTAAGGACTGGGGGGCCTACGAGCAGTACTTC.

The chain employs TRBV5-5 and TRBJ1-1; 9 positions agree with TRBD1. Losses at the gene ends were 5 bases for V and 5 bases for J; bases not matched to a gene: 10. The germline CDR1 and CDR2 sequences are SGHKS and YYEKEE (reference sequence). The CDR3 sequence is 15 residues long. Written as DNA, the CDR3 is TGTGCCAGCAGGGGGGGGACAGGGCAATGGACTGAAGCTTTCTTT. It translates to CASRGGTGQWTEAFF.

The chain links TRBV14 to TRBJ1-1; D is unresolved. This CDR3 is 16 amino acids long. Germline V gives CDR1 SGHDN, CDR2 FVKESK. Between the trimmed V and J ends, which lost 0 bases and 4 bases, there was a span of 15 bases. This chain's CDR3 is CASSQDLPVGSTEAFF. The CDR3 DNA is TGTGCCAGCAGCCAAGATCTTCCGGTGGGGAGCACTGAAGCTTTCTTT.

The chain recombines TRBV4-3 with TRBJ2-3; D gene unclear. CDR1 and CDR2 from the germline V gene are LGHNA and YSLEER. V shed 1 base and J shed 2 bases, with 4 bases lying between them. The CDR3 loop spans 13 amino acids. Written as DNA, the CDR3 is TGCGCCAGCAGCCAAGGAGTCACAGATACGCAGTATTTT. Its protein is CASSQGVTDTQYF.

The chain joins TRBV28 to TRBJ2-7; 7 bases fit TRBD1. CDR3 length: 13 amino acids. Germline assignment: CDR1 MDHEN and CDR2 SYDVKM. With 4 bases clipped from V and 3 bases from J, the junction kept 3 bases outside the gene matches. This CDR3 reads CASSSGQDYEQYF. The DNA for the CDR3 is TGTGCCAGCAGTTCAGGACAGGACTACGAGCAGTACTTC.

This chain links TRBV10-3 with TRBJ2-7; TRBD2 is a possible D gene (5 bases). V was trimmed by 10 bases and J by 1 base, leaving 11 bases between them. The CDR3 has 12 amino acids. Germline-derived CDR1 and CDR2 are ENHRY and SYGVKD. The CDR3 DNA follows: TGTGCCACCGCCGGAGGTTCCTACGAGCAGTACTTC. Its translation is CATAGGSYEQYF.

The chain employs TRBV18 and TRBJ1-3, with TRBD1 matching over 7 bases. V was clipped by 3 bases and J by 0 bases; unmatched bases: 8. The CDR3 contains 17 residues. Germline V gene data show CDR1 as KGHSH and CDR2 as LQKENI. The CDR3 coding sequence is TGTGCCAGCTCACCCTTCGAGACAGGGAGCTCTGGAAACACCATATATTTT. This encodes CASSPFETGSSGNTIYF.

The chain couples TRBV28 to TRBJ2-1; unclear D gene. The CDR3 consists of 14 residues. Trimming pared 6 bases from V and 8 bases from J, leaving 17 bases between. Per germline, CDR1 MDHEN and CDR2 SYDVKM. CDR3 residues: CASRLSTEDDEQFF. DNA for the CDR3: TGTGCCAGCAGACTATCGACCGAAGATGATGAGCAGTTCTTC.

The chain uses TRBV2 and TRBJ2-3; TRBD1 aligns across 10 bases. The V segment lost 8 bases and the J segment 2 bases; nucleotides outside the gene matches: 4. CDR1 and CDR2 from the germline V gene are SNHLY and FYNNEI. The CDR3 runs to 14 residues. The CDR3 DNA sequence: TGTGCCAGCTCCGGGACAGGGGTCACAGATACGCAGTATTTT. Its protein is CASSGTGVTDTQYF.

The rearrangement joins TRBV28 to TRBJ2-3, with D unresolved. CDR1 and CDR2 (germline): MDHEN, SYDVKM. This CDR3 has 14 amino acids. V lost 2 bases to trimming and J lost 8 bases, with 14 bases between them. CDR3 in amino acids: CASSLTQAQTTQYF. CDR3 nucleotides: TGTGCCAGCAGTTTAACGCAAGCACAGACTACGCAGTATTTT.